Shown below are 17 T cell receptor beta chains from a single sample sequenced in a study of cytomegalovirus exposure and HLA in healthy donors. The study ran its PCR with 60 Vbeta and 13 Jbeta primers. Assay: immunoSEQ multiplex PCR; the TCRdb copy retains only in-frame clones and omits some. The data contain roughly 160,000 clones, around four fifths of them singletons. The sample consisted of PBMCs. Every receptor here comes from a man between 25 and 39 years old in good health and CMV-seronegative.

As to this clone: The junction departs from the called germline gene at one end, perhaps through a read error. This rearrangement joins TRBV7-7 to TRBJ2-5; TRBD1 matches 9 bases. Germline loops: CDR1 SSHAT, CDR2 FNYEAQ (reference sequence). This CDR3 is built from 15 residues. The CDR3 loop reads CASSRDGTGKETQYF. The DNA of the CDR3 is TGTGCTAGCAGCCGAGATGGGACAGGGAAGGAGACCCAGTACTTC.

The rearrangement links TRBV5-6 to TRBJ2-3; D uncertain. CDR1 and CDR2 (germline): SGHDT, YYEEEE. The ends were cut back, 1 base at V and 1 base at J, with 7 bases in the middle. This CDR3 is built from 14 residues. As DNA, the CDR3 is TGTGCCAGCAGCTTGTTCCAGGGCACAGATACGCAGTATTTT. This sequence encodes CASSLFQGTDTQYF.

This chain joins TRBV25-1 and TRBJ1-1; 7 bases line up with TRBD1. V was clipped by 6 bases and J by 1 base; unmatched bases: 11. The V gene's germline CDR1 is MGHDK and CDR2 SYGVNS. CDR3 length: 16 amino acids. The CDR3 DNA sequence: TGTGCCAGCAGGAACTCGAAGGGGGCGGCGAACACTGAAGCTTTCTTT. Encoded protein: CASRNSKGAANTEAFF.

The V gene is TRBV15, the J gene TRBJ1-1, with a weak D call TRBD1 (5 bases). V dropped 7 bases and J dropped 1 base, with 10 bases sitting between them. Germline V gene data show CDR1 as LNHNV and CDR2 as YYDKDF (reference sequence). The CDR3 sequence is 13 residues long. CDR3 coding DNA: TGTGCCACCAAGGCGGGGCCGAACACTGAAGCTTTCTTT. The encoded protein is CATKAGPNTEAFF.

This chain joins TRBV7-2 and TRBJ2-7, with 7 bases aligning to TRBD2. The CDR3 runs 15 residues. Germline CDR1 SGHTA, CDR2 FQGNSA. J lost 0 bases, V lost 5 bases, and 7 bases had no gene match. This CDR3 reads CASSRASGPSYEQYF. The CDR3 DNA sequence: TGTGCCAGCAGCCGTGCTAGCGGACCCTCCTACGAGCAGTACTTC.

This clone came up a few times. The chain has TRBV15 and TRBJ2-1; D is perhaps TRBD2 (5 bases). Trimming pared 2 bases from V and 0 bases from J, leaving 17 bases between. Germline V lookup: CDR1 LNHNV, CDR2 YYDKDF (reference sequence). This CDR3 spans 18 amino acids. The CDR3 coding sequence is TGTGCCACCAGCAGAAGTAACGCTGAAGCGGACTCCTACAATGAGCAGTTCTTC. It specifies CATSRSNAEADSYNEQFF.

V gene TRBV2 combines with J gene TRBJ2-2, with 9 bases identical to TRBD1. V shed 3 bases, J shed 4 bases, and the junction held 3 bases outside the gene matches. Germline CDR1 SNHLY, CDR2 FYNNEI. This CDR3 has 15 amino acids. For the CDR3, the DNA is TGTGCCAGCAGTGAGGGACAGGGCTTCACCGGGGAGCTGTTTTTT. Translation: CASSEGQGFTGELFF.

The J gene is TRBJ2-1, the V gene TRBV15; D uncertain. The CDR3 sequence is 11 residues long. The germline V gene encodes CDR1 LNHNV and CDR2 YYDKDF (reference sequence). Trimming took 10 bases from V and 5 from J, leaving 9 bases between them. In DNA form, the CDR3 reads TGTGCCATAAAGGCGGACAATGAGCAGTTCTTC. Its protein is CAIKADNEQFF.

The chain carries TRBV10-3 and TRBJ2-7; possible D gene TRBD2, 5 bases. The CDR3 consists of 13 residues. V lost 3 bases to trimming and J lost 6 bases, with 12 bases between them. Germline CDR1 and CDR2: ENHRY and SYGVKD. Written as DNA, the CDR3 is TGTGCCATCAGTGATACTAAGCGGTTCGAGCAGTACTTC. Protein: CAISDTKRFEQYF.

V gene TRBV6-5 combines with J gene TRBJ1-2; 7 positions agree with TRBD1. Germline V lookup: CDR1 MNHEY, CDR2 SVGAGI. V gave up 8 bases and J gave up 10 bases; unmatched junction bases: 10. This CDR3 region has 12 residues. The CDR3 region has the DNA TGTGCCAGCGATGCGGGAGGGGGCGACTACACCTTC. Translated: CASDAGGGDYTF.

The CDR3 reads CASSVQPAQGLGDEKLFF. In DNA, the CDR3 is TGTGCCAGCAGCGTACAACCGGCGCAGGGGCTCGGAGATGAAAAACTGTTTTTT. This rearrangement joins TRBV9 to TRBJ1-4, with TRBD1 as a possible D gene (6 bases). The germline V and J ends were trimmed by 1 base and 6 bases, with 22 bases remaining between them. CDR1 and CDR2 (germline): SGDLS, YYNGEE. The CDR3 totals 18 residues. Looking up the rest from reference TRBV9 and TRBJ1-4 gives the full variable domain: DSGVTQTPKHLITATGQRVTLRCSPRSGDLSVYWYQQSLDQGLQFLIQYYNGEERAKGNILERFSAQQFPDLHSELNLSSLELGDSALYFCASSVQPAQGLGDEKLFFGSGTQLSVL.

The chain is built from TRBV7-9 and TRBJ2-2; no reliable D call. Trimming stripped 5 bases from V and 6 bases from J, with 13 bases between. CDR3 size: 14 residues. Germline V gives CDR1 SEHNR, CDR2 FQNEAQ (reference sequence). The CDR3 region is CASSRMRRSGELFF. For the CDR3, the DNA is TGTGCCAGCAGCCGCATGAGGCGATCCGGGGAGCTGTTTTTT.

The chain employs TRBV27 and TRBJ1-6, with 7 bases aligning to TRBD1. The CDR3 has 15 amino acids. Trimming removed 5 bases from V and 8 bases from J; junction bases left unmatched: 9. Germline V lookup: CDR1 MNHEY, CDR2 SMNVEV (reference sequence). CDR3 sequence reads: CASSPYRDSYSPLHF. Written as DNA, the CDR3 is TGTGCCAGCAGTCCCTATCGGGACAGCTATTCACCCCTCCACTTT.

This chain connects TRBV2 to TRBJ2-5; a weak D match, TRBD1 (6 bases). Matching the DNA end better, TRBJ2-7 makes the J call doubtful. There are 14 residues in the CDR3. Germline-derived CDR1 and CDR2 are SNHLY and FYNNEI. CDR3 in DNA: TGTGCCAGCAGCCCCGGCAGGGGCCCCTACGAGCAGTACTTC. It translates to CASSPGRGPYEQYF.

This clone was seen more than once but under ten times. The genes are TRBV19 and TRBJ2-5; 12 nucleotides match TRBD1. The CDR3 covers 17 residues. Losses at the gene ends were 6 bases for V and 9 bases for J; bases not matched to a gene: 17. The germline V gene has CDR1 LNHDA and CDR2 SQIVND (reference sequence). CDR3 amino acids: CASSKTSGTGGFRAQYF. The DNA for the CDR3 is TGTGCCAGTAGCAAGACCTCCGGGACAGGGGGCTTCAGGGCCCAGTACTTC.

The chain is built from TRBV27 and TRBJ2-1; D gene unclear. V was shortened by 6 bases and J by 4 bases, with 13 bases between the two germline ends. The CDR3 extends over 14 amino acids. The germline V gene encodes CDR1 MNHEY and CDR2 SMNVEV (reference sequence). CDR3 in DNA: TGTGCCAGCAGAGTGGCTGTTTTTTACAATGAGCAGTTCTTC. Protein product: CASRVAVFYNEQFF.

The gene calls are TRBV9 and TRBJ1-3; no firm D call. The CDR3 has 14 residues. Trimming removed 3 bases from V and 2 bases from J, with 9 bases in between. Germline V gives CDR1 SGDLS, CDR2 YYNGEE. The CDR3 DNA sequence: TGTGCCAGCAGCGCCGGGTTTCCTGGAAACACCATATATTTT. Its protein product is CASSAGFPGNTIYF.